The 20 T cell receptor beta chains below were found in one sample sequenced in a study of cytomegalovirus exposure and HLA in healthy donors. Vbeta (60) and Jbeta (13) primers were used in the PCR. Sequencing used immunoSEQ multiplex PCR; TCRdb keeps in-frame clones, though not all of them. This sample's clone table lists 75,000 to 95,000 clones. The material sequenced was PBMCs. The receptors here all came from a girl aged 5-17 years in good health and CMV-seropositive.

The chain employs TRBV19 and TRBJ1-1; 10 positions agree with TRBD1. Germline-derived CDR1 and CDR2 are LNHDA and SQIVND (reference sequence). The CDR3 runs 17 residues. Losses at the gene ends were 7 bases for V and 1 base for J; bases not matched to a gene: 12. CDR3 nucleotides: TGTGCCAGTAAAGTGACGGGGACAGGGGTACAGAACACTGAAGCTTTCTTT. This sequence encodes CASKVTGTGVQNTEAFF.

The V and J genes are TRBV7-9 and TRBJ1-1; D perhaps matches TRBD1 (5 bases). CDR1 SEHNR and CDR2 FQNEAQ come from the germline V gene (reference sequence). The ends were cut back, 4 bases at V and 5 bases at J, with 23 bases in the middle. CDR3 length: 17 amino acids. CDR3 coding DNA: TGTGCCAGCAGCTCCCGAACCCAGGGTTTTCTAAAGACTGAAGCTTTCTTT. Protein: CASSSRTQGFLKTEAFF.

The chain joins TRBV16 to TRBJ2-3, with a tentative D call TRBD1 (6 bases). Germline V gene sequence: CDR1 KGHSY, CDR2 FQNENV. The length of the CDR3 is 17 residues. Trimming removed 4 bases from V and 4 bases from J, with 21 bases in between. The CDR3 here is CASSRHSGQYKSDTQYF. The CDR3 region has the DNA TGTGCCAGCAGCCGACACTCCGGACAGTACAAATCAGATACGCAGTATTTT.

The gene calls are TRBV7-6 and TRBJ2-2; TRBD2 matches 14 bases. Germline V CDR1 and CDR2: SGHVS, FNYEAQ. The CDR3 contains 17 residues. The V and J ends lost 5 bases and 3 bases, in that order; junction bases with no gene match: 5. Here the CDR3 DNA reads TGTGCCAGCAGCCCGACTAGCGGGGGGGACTACACCGGGGAGCTGTTTTTT. Translation: CASSPTSGGDYTGELFF.

V gene TRBV5-6 combines with J gene TRBJ2-7; TRBD1 agrees at 7 bases. The junction had 5 bases not matched to a gene; V was cut back by 5 bases and J by 0 bases. The germline V gene encodes CDR1 SGHDT and CDR2 YYEEEE. This CDR3 region has 14 residues. CDR3 DNA: TGTGCCAGCAGGCGAGGGGGCAGCTCCTACGAGCAGTACTTC. Amino acid sequence: CASRRGGSSYEQYF. The entire variable domain, with the rest obtained from reference TRBV5-6 and TRBJ2-7, is as follows: DAGVTQSPTHLIKTRGQQVTLRCSPKSGHDTVSWYQQALGQGPQFIFQYYEEEERQRGNFPDRFSGHQFPNYSSELNVNALLLGDSALYLCASRRGGSSYEQYFGPGTRLTVT.

This chain joins TRBV11-3 and TRBJ1-4; D is uncertain. The length of the CDR3 is 12 residues. Trimming shortened V by 3 bases and J by 8 bases, and 7 bases separated the two germline ends. CDR1 is SGHNT and CDR2 is YENEEA in the germline V gene. The CDR3 spells CASSLSGEKLFF. CDR3 nucleotides: TGTGCCAGCAGCTTGAGCGGGGAAAAACTGTTTTTT.

The chain links TRBV29-1 to TRBJ2-5, with a tentative D call TRBD1 (6 bases). The germline V gene encodes CDR1 SQVTM and CDR2 ANQGSEA. Between the trimmed V and J ends, which lost 0 bases and 5 bases, there was a span of 16 bases. The CDR3 loop spans 15 amino acids. CDR3 DNA sequence: TGCAGCGTTGAAGAAATACAGGGATTGGGTGAGACCCAGTACTTC. Translating gives CSVEEIQGLGETQYF. Variable domain in full (rest from reference TRBV29-1 and TRBJ2-5): SAVISQKPSRDICQRGTSLTIQCQVDSQVTMMFWYRQQPGQSLTLIATANQGSEATYESGFVIDKFPISRPNLTFSTLTVSNMSPEDSSIYLCSVEEIQGLGETQYFGPGTRLLVL.

J is TRBJ2-7 and V is TRBV5-1; the match to TRBD1 covers 7 bases. This CDR3 is built from 14 residues. The V segment lost 4 bases and the J segment 1 base; nucleotides outside the gene matches: 5. CDR1 and CDR2 (germline): SGHRS, YFSETQ. The CDR3 DNA reads as TGCGCCAGCAGCCTGGACAGGACATCCTACGAGCAGTACTTC. Protein sequence: CASSLDRTSYEQYF. Together with reference TRBV5-1 and TRBJ2-7, the CDR3 gives the full variable domain: KAGVTQTPRYLIKTRGQQVTLSCSPISGHRSVSWYQQTPGQGLQFLFEYFSETQRNKGNFPGRFSGRQFSNSRSEMNVSTLELGDSALYLCASSLDRTSYEQYFGPGTRLTVT.

To note about this clone: The sample holds other DNA sequences that translate to the same CDR3. The V and J genes are TRBV19 and TRBJ1-1; tentatively, D is TRBD1 (5 bases). CDR1 is LNHDA and CDR2 is SQIVND in the germline V gene (reference sequence). V lost 7 bases and J lost 6, with 18 bases in between. This CDR3 has 14 residues. The CDR3 protein is CASTARQLRAEAFF. Written as DNA, the CDR3 is TGTGCCAGTACCGCCCGCCAACTCAGGGCTGAAGCTTTCTTT.

The chain is built from TRBV5-6 and TRBJ1-2, with D hard to call. The ends were cut back, 5 bases at V and 0 bases at J, with 14 bases in the middle. CDR1 SGHDT and CDR2 YYEEEE come from the germline V gene. The CDR3 covers 15 residues. CDR3 protein: CASRRGREANYGYTF. The CDR3 bases are TGTGCCAGCAGAAGAGGGAGGGAGGCTAACTATGGCTACACCTTC.

J is TRBJ1-2 and V is TRBV4-3, with 8 nucleotides matching TRBD1. The CDR3 length is 16 residues. Germline values: CDR1 LGHNA, CDR2 YSLEER. After removal of 3 bases from V and 2 bases from J, the junction contained 8 bases not matched to a gene. CDR3 nucleotide sequence: TGCGCCAGCAGCCACACACTAGGACAGGGCAACTATGGCTACACCTTC. This gives the protein CASSHTLGQGNYGYTF.

V gene TRBV5-4 combines with J gene TRBJ1-2, with TRBD1 as a possible D gene (6 bases). There are 14 residues in the CDR3. Trimming shortened V by 4 bases and J by 2 bases, and 12 bases separated the two germline ends. CDR1 is SGHNT and CDR2 is YYREEE in the germline V gene (reference sequence). This CDR3 is CASSPKDRNYGYTF. The CDR3, as DNA: TGTGCCAGCAGCCCGAAGGACAGAAACTATGGCTACACCTTC.

The chain employs TRBV5-4 and TRBJ2-2; D is unclear. Between the trimmed V and J ends, which lost 0 bases and 0 bases, there was a span of 6 bases. CDR3 size: 15 residues. Germline lookup yields CDR1 SGHNT and CDR2 YYREEE (reference sequence). CDR3 residues: CASSLATTNTGELFF. The CDR3 nucleotides are TGTGCCAGCAGCTTGGCGACAACGAACACCGGGGAGCTGTTTTTT.

This chain uses TRBV6-1 with TRBJ1-5; tentatively, D is TRBD1 (5 bases). With 1 base removed from V and 7 bases from J, the gap between germline ends came to 11 bases. The CDR3 runs to 14 residues. Germline CDR1 MNHNS, CDR2 SASEGT. CDR3 nucleotide sequence: TGTGCCAGCAGTGAAGTAGGGGCCGGGCAGCCCCAGCATTTT. Its protein product is CASSEVGAGQPQHF.

The chain links TRBV13 to TRBJ2-5; a possible D gene is TRBD2 (6 bases). The CDR3 runs to 14 residues. Germline CDR1 and CDR2: PRHDT and FYEKMQ (reference sequence). The ends were cut back, 5 bases at V and 1 base at J, with 11 bases in the middle. The CDR3 spells CASSTRGSQETQYF. The CDR3 DNA follows: TGTGCCAGCAGCACACGGGGGAGCCAAGAGACCCAGTACTTC.

The genes are TRBV5-8 and TRBJ2-7, with no clear D. The CDR3 runs to 13 residues. V was trimmed by 1 base and J by 4 bases, leaving 9 bases between them. Germline CDR1 reads SGHTS; CDR2 reads YDEGEE. The DNA of the CDR3 is TGTGCCAGCAGCTTGTCCGCGGAATACGAGCAGTACGTC. This codes for CASSLSAEYEQYV.

V gene TRBV7-2 combines with J gene TRBJ2-3; TRBD2 matches 7 bases. This CDR3 has 15 residues. Germline CDR1 is SGHTA and CDR2 is FQGNSA. V shed 3 bases and J 5 bases; nucleotides not matched to a gene: 8. CDR3 bases: TGTGCCAGCAGCTTCCTAAGCGGGGAGAGAGATACGCAGTATTTT. This gives the protein CASSFLSGERDTQYF.

This chain uses TRBV2 with TRBJ1-3; tentative D call: TRBD1 (6 bases). Looked up from germline, CDR1 is SNHLY and CDR2 is FYNNEI. The ends were cut back, 4 bases at V and 6 bases at J, with 13 bases in the middle. The CDR3 has 14 amino acids. The CDR3 nucleotides read TGTGCCAGCAGTGTGACAGGAATAACAAACACCATATATTTT. This encodes CASSVTGITNTIYF.

The V gene is TRBV2, the J gene TRBJ2-7; D may match TRBD1 or TRBD2 (5 bases each). The V end lost 6 bases, the J end lost 10 bases, and 19 bases lay between the germline ends. Germline-derived CDR1 and CDR2 are SNHLY and FYNNEI. The CDR3 consists of 13 residues. The CDR3 protein is CASSAPGTKGQYV. The CDR3 DNA reads TGTGCCAGCAGCGCCCCCGGGACGAAAGGACAGTACGTC.

This chain uses TRBV7-6 with TRBJ2-2; 8 bases fit TRBD1. The V gene end was trimmed by 6 bases and the J gene end by 1 base; junction bases not matched to a gene: 4. Germline V gene lookup returns CDR1 SGHVS and CDR2 FNYEAQ. The CDR3 totals 15 residues. Here the CDR3 DNA reads TGTGCCAGCAGTCTTGGGACAGGGAACACCGGGGAGCTGTTTTTT. As protein: CASSLGTGNTGELFF.